This T cell receptor beta chain was recorded in a study of blood T cell repertoires in COVID-19. In the study overall: Collection of acute and convalescent COVID-19 samples took place in the United States, Italy and Spain. PBMCs, B-cell-depleted T cells, or T cells provided the cDNA or gDNA that made up the material.

The CDR3 covers 15 residues. The J segment lost 0 bases and the V segment lost 0 bases, leaving 2 bases of the junction unmatched. CDR1 and CDR2 (germline): MNHEY, SMNVEV (reference sequence). Original handling: Amplification of reference gene primers was used by the study to estimate nucleated cell counts. Sequencing used immunoSEQ multiplex PCR; TCRdb keeps in-frame clones, though not all of them. That table is the source of V, J and clone size, and D and trimming were worked out from the DNA. The repertoire holds about 120,000 clones, with approximately 90% as singletons. This clone was picked up a small number of times.

This TCR was recovered from a man aged 70 or older with active or convalescent COVID-19. J is TRBJ2-7 and V is TRBV27, with TRBD2 matching 7 bases. Sequenced input: peripheral blood. The CDR3 sequence: CASSLSGGSSYEQYF. The CDR3 DNA is TGTGCCAGCAGTTTATCTGGCGGGAGCTCCTACGAGCAGTACTTC.